These T cell receptor beta chains were read from a single sample in a study of CD8+ T cells in alopecia areata. Data came from immunoSEQ multiplex PCR; TCRdb stores just in-frame clones and leaves some out. The table includes 6,500 to 10,000 clones, about three fifths detected once. Sample: skin, taken at week 0. The receptors derive from a human donor with alopecia areata. Each CDR3 is given with its conserved first and last residue. A D gene is named only where the DNA matches it firmly. Size is omitted from some rows. Given values are once, few, many or a class for expanded clones.

TRBD2 | . | TRBJ2-5 | TRBV5-5 | TGTGCCAGCAGCACTTTAGCGGGAGGAGGTGGAGAGACCCAGTACTTC | CASSTLAGGGGETQYF
. | . | TRBJ1-6 | TRBV7-2 | TGTGCCAGCAGCCATAACCACGGATTTAGGGGTTCACCCCTCCACTTT | CASSHNHGFRGSPLHF
TRBD1 | . | TRBJ2-7 | TRBV19 | TGTGCCAGTAGTACAGGACAGGGGGCGGACGAGCAGTACTTC | CASSTGQGADEQYF
TRBD1 | . | TRBJ2-3 | TRBV7-2 | TGTGCCAGCAGCTTCCGGGACAGGGGTGCAGATACGCAGTATTTT | CASSFRDRGADTQYF
. | . | TRBJ1-1 | TRBV5-1 | TGCGCCAGCAGCTTGGAGGTAGGGAGGACTGAAGCTTTCTTT | CASSLEVGRTEAFF
. | . | TRBJ2-1 | TRBV14 | TGTGCCAGCAGCCAAGACAGGGGCCGCCCCTACAATGAGCAGTTCTTC | CASSQDRGRPYNEQFF
. | . | TRBJ2-5 | TRBV30 | TGTGCCTGGACCCCCGGCACCGCGAATACCCAGTACTTC | CAWTPGTANTQYF
TRBD1 | . | TRBJ1-2 | TRBV9 | TGTGCCAGCAGCGCTAGGACAGGGCTCTCCTATGGCTACACCTTC | CASSARTGLSYGYTF
TRBD1 | . | TRBJ2-7 | TRBV10-3 | TGTGCCACGACAGGGGTTCACGAGCAGTACTTC | CATTGVHEQYF
TRBD2 | few | TRBJ2-7 | TRBV6-1 | TGTGCCAGCAGTGTGAGCGGGATCAACGAGCAGTACTTC | CASSVSGINEQYF
TRBD1 | . | TRBJ2-7 | TRBV5-1 | TGCGCCAGCAGCTTGGGGACAGGGGACGAGCAGTACTTC | CASSLGTGDEQYF
. | . | TRBJ1-1 | TRBV7-2 | TGTGCCAGCAGCCGCCCAACTCGGGGGGGTGGTACTGAAGCTTTCTTT | CASSRPTRGGGTEAFF
TRBD1 | few | TRBJ1-2 | TRBV28 | TGTGCCAGCAGTCCTTTGATGGACAGGGGGTACTATGGCTACACCTTC | CASSPLMDRGYYGYTF
. | . | TRBJ2-7 | TRBV6-1 | TGTGCCAGCAGTGCCTGGGGACTTCGGAACCCCTACGAGCAGTACTTC | CASSAWGLRNPYEQYF
. | . | TRBJ2-7 | TRBV10-3 | TGTGCCATCAGTGACCCCCGGGAGAACTCCTACGAGCAGTACTTC | CAISDPRENSYEQYF
. | few | TRBJ2-1 | TRBV7-9 | TGTGCCAGCAGCTTAGGCGGGCGGTACTACAATGAGCAGTTCTTC | CASSLGGRYYNEQFF
. | . | TRBJ2-6 | TRBV7-6 | TGTGCCAGCAGCTATGATAGAAGCTCTGGGGCCAACGTCCTGACTTTC | CASSYDRSSGANVLTF
. | . | TRBJ2-6 | TRBV11-2 | TGTGCCAGCAGCTTAGTCGGGTCTGGGGCCAACGTCCTGACTTTC | CASSLVGSGANVLTF
. | . | TRBJ2-5 | TRBV2 | TGTGCCAGCAACCGGGACCGTCACCAAGAGACCCAGTACTTC | CASNRDRHQETQYF
. | few | TRBJ1-1 | TRBV6-1 | TGTGCCAGCAGTTACGGGGTTGGAGCTTTCTTT | CASSYGVGAFF
TRBD1 | . | TRBJ1-4 | TRBV19 | TGTGCCAGTAGTTCCGGGACAGGGGGATCTACTAATGAAAAACTGTTTTTT | CASSSGTGGSTNEKLFF
TRBD2 | . | TRBJ2-3 | TRBV7-2 | TGTGCCAGCAGCTTAAGGACTAGCGGGATTGTGGATACGCAGTATTTT | CASSLRTSGIVDTQYF